The text below deals with one T cell receptor beta chain. What it recognizes is unknown. Some clones are missing from TCRdb's copy, which holds only in-frame ones; the method was immunoSEQ multiplex PCR. This table has about 400,000 clones, roughly 80% appearing once. The sample is drawn from a study of Ad26.COV2.S vaccination and SARS-CoV-2 variants. The overall study: Participant was drawn from the COV1001 Ad26.COV2.S trial arm. In the study, Ad26.COV2.S was injected intramuscularly once, or twice 56 days apart.

Study-level points and caveats: Analyses that measured TCR breadth and depth may have underestimated total T cell responses.

This CDR3 spans 16 amino acids. V was cut by 3 bases and J by 0 bases, with 9 bases left in between. Looked up from germline, CDR1 is LNHNV and CDR2 is YYDKDF (reference sequence). Treatment given: some 20 received Ad26.COV2.S at low or high dose, single or two shots; five or six received placebo; per-sample allocation not given. Sampling was done on day 63 after the first vaccine or placebo injection. The sample in question was peripheral blood, obtained in a trial of Ad26.COV2.S vaccine versus placebo. The chain links TRBV15 to TRBJ2-6; unclear D gene. The source is a person between 18 and 65 years old who received the Ad26.COV2.S COVID-19 vaccine or a placebo. CDR3 sequence reads: CATSSRSLSGANVLTF. DNA of the CDR3: TGTGCCACCAGCAGCCGGTCCCTCTCTGGGGCCAACGTCCTGACTTTC.